The 19 T cell receptor beta chains reported below all come from one sample, sequenced in a study of cytomegalovirus exposure and HLA in healthy donors. Both 60 Vbeta primers and 13 Jbeta primers went into the PCR. Assay: immunoSEQ multiplex PCR; the TCRdb copy retains only in-frame clones and omits some. Found here are some 150,000 clones, around 85% of them singletons; the top ten hold 4% to 5%. The sample consisted of PBMCs. Receptors were obtained from a middle-aged man in good health and CMV-seropositive.

J is TRBJ2-1 and V is TRBV30, with a weak D call TRBD2 (6 bases). Germline CDR1 and CDR2: GTSNPN and SVGIG (reference sequence). The length of the CDR3 is 14 residues. V was pared by 0 bases and J by 7 bases, with 13 bases between. The CDR3 sequence is CAWSVGGSLNEQFF. Here the CDR3 DNA reads TGTGCCTGGAGTGTTGGGGGGAGCTTGAATGAGCAGTTCTTC.

This chain connects TRBV4-1 to TRBJ2-6; D perhaps matches TRBD1 (5 bases). The CDR3 consists of 19 residues. Per germline, CDR1 MGHRA and CDR2 YSYEKL. Trimming took off 0 bases at V and 0 bases at J, with 15 bases between the two ends. The CDR3 bases are TGCGCCAGCAGCCAAGATAACGACAGATCTAGCTCTGGGGCCAACGTCCTGACTTTC. Encoded protein: CASSQDNDRSSSGANVLTF.

The chain employs TRBV27 and TRBJ2-7; possibly TRBD1 for D (7 bases). The CDR3 covers 14 residues. Germline assignment: CDR1 MNHEY and CDR2 SMNVEV (reference sequence). The ends were cut back, 6 bases at V and 5 bases at J, with 17 bases in the middle. CDR3 sequence reads: CASSTRVRGDEQYF. The DNA for the CDR3 is TGTGCCAGCAGCACTCGGGTCAGGGGGGACGAGCAGTACTTC.

The genes are TRBV27 and TRBJ2-5; 8 nucleotides agree with TRBD2. CDR1 and CDR2 (germline): MNHEY, SMNVEV (reference sequence). Trimming cost V 6 bases and J 2 bases; bases outside gene matches: 11. CDR3 length: 16 amino acids. CDR3 loop: CASSLYTGTRQETQYF. CDR3 DNA sequence: TGTGCCAGCAGCCTTTACACCGGGACTAGACAAGAGACCCAGTACTTC.

The gene calls are TRBV6-6 and TRBJ1-5; D is possibly TRBD1 (5 bases). The V end lost 6 bases, the J end lost 0 bases, and 9 bases lay between the germline ends. The CDR3 is made up of 14 amino acids. CDR1 MNHNY and CDR2 SVGAGI come from the germline V gene (reference sequence). The CDR3 DNA is TGTGCCAGCAGGTACAGGAGTAGCAATCAGCCCCAGCATTTT. As protein: CASRYRSSNQPQHF.

This chain uses TRBV4-3 with TRBJ2-1; TRBD1 agrees at 7 bases. Losses at the gene ends were 6 bases for V and 3 bases for J; bases not matched to a gene: 8. The CDR3 extends over 15 amino acids. Germline V gene sequence: CDR1 LGHNA, CDR2 YSLEER. This CDR3 reads CASRRRQGSYNEQFF. The CDR3 nucleotides read TGCGCCAGCAGGCGCAGACAGGGAAGCTACAATGAGCAGTTCTTC.

This rearrangement joins TRBV5-1 to TRBJ2-3, with D possibly matching TRBD1 (6 bases). V gave up 0 bases and J gave up 5 bases, with 16 bases separating them. The V gene's germline CDR1 is SGHRS and CDR2 YFSETQ. The length of the CDR3 is 16 residues. The CDR3 region has the DNA TGCGCCAGCAGCTTGGAAGGAACAGGGTGGATAGATACGCAGTATTTT. Amino acid sequence: CASSLEGTGWIDTQYF.

This clone appeared a few times. V gene TRBV7-9 combines with J gene TRBJ2-7; D might be TRBD2 (5 bases). In germline, CDR1 is SEHNR, CDR2 FQNEAQ (reference sequence). V lost 0 bases and J lost 2, with 8 bases in between. The CDR3 has 14 residues. The CDR3 reads CASSLAERTYEQYF. CDR3 sequence (DNA): TGTGCCAGCAGCTTAGCCGAGCGGACCTACGAGCAGTACTTC. The variable domain in full, with the rest retrieved from reference TRBV7-9 and TRBJ2-7, is DTGVSQNPRHKITKRGQNVTFRCDPISEHNRLYWYRQTLGQGPEFLTYFQNEAQLEKSRLLSDRFSAERPKGSFSTLEIQRTEQGDSAMYLCASSLAERTYEQYFGPGTRLTVT.

This sequence joins TRBV5-1 and TRBJ2-7; 10 nucleotides agree with TRBD2. This CDR3 contains 15 residues. Germline assignment: CDR1 SGHRS and CDR2 YFSETQ. The J segment lost 3 bases and the V segment lost 0 bases, leaving 3 bases of the junction unmatched. The CDR3 DNA follows: TGCGCCAGCAGCTTGGCACTAGCGGGACTCTACGAGCAGTACTTC. Translated, it gives CASSLALAGLYEQYF.

The chain joins TRBV19 to TRBJ1-4; TRBD1 matches 7 bases. The trim removed 4 bases at V and 8 bases at J, leaving 4 bases unmatched. From germline, CDR1 is LNHDA and CDR2 SQIVND (reference sequence). CDR3 length: 13 residues. CDR3 protein: CASSTTGQEKLFF. In nucleotides, the CDR3 is TGTGCCAGTAGTACGACGGGACAGGAAAAACTGTTTTTT.

The chain couples TRBV7-3 to TRBJ2-1; 8 bases fit TRBD2. This CDR3 contains 16 residues. From germline, CDR1 is SGHTA and CDR2 FQGTGA. Trimming removed 6 bases from V and 0 bases from J; junction bases left unmatched: 7. CDR3 coding DNA: TGTGCCAGCAGTCCCACGAGCGGGAGCTCCTACAATGAGCAGTTCTTC. This translates into CASSPTSGSSYNEQFF.

V and J are TRBV9 and TRBJ2-7; 10 nucleotides line up with TRBD1. CDR1 SGDLS and CDR2 YYNGEE come from the germline V gene. This CDR3 is 14 amino acids long. The V gene end was trimmed by 5 bases and the J gene end by 2 bases; junction bases not matched to a gene: 4. CDR3 in DNA: TGTGCCAGCAGTATAGGACAGGGGGCCTACGAGCAGTACTTC. It yields the protein CASSIGQGAYEQYF. The full variable domain, rest sourced from reference TRBV9 and TRBJ2-7, is DSGVTQTPKHLITATGQRVTLRCSPRSGDLSVYWYQQSLDQGLQFLIQYYNGEERAKGNILERFSAQQFPDLHSELNLSSLELGDSALYFCASSIGQGAYEQYFGPGTRLTVT.

The V call is TRBV5-1, the J call TRBJ2-7, with D possibly being TRBD1 (5 bases). The CDR3 loop spans 14 amino acids. V shed 1 base and J shed 7 bases, with 15 bases lying between them. Germline V gene lookup returns CDR1 SGHRS and CDR2 YFSETQ. DNA of the CDR3: TGCGCCAGCAGCTTGTCGAGAACAGGTGGGGAGCAGTACTTC. Its protein product is CASSLSRTGGEQYF.

The J gene is TRBJ2-7, the V gene TRBV30; the match to TRBD2 covers 8 bases. This CDR3 is built from 15 residues. Germline assignment: CDR1 GTSNPN and CDR2 SVGIG (reference sequence). The V segment lost 1 base and the J segment 4 bases; nucleotides outside the gene matches: 9. The CDR3 region has the DNA TGTGCCTGGAGTGGTGTCGCGGGAGGCGGGTACGAGCAGTACTTC. Translated: CAWSGVAGGGYEQYF.

The chain is built from TRBV13 and TRBJ2-5; D gene ambiguous. V dropped 2 bases and J dropped 3 bases, with 7 bases sitting between them. Germline CDR1 is PRHDT and CDR2 is FYEKMQ (reference sequence). This CDR3 contains 13 residues. The CDR3 is CASSLSHEETQYF. CDR3 nucleotide sequence: TGTGCCAGCAGCTTAAGCCACGAAGAGACCCAGTACTTC.

This chain connects TRBV27 to TRBJ2-7; the match to TRBD2 covers 7 bases. Losses at the gene ends were 10 bases for V and 5 bases for J; bases not matched to a gene: 11. The germline V gene encodes CDR1 MNHEY and CDR2 SMNVEV (reference sequence). The CDR3 runs 13 residues. This chain's CDR3 is CATRPGRAHEQYF. CDR3 DNA: TGTGCCACCCGACCGGGGAGGGCCCACGAGCAGTACTTC.

This chain joins TRBV29-1 and TRBJ1-3; possible D gene TRBD1, 6 bases. Germline assignment: CDR1 SQVTM and CDR2 ANQGSEA. V was shortened by 4 bases and J by 3 bases, with 19 bases between the two germline ends. The CDR3 extends over 16 amino acids. CDR3 residues: CSVAGLGRGLGNTIYF. The CDR3 nucleotides read TGCAGCGTTGCCGGCCTGGGCAGGGGTCTTGGAAACACCATATATTTT. Complete variable domain (other parts from reference TRBV29-1 and TRBJ1-3): SAVISQKPSRDICQRGTSLTIQCQVDSQVTMMFWYRQQPGQSLTLIATANQGSEATYESGFVIDKFPISRPNLTFSTLTVSNMSPEDSSIYLCSVAGLGRGLGNTIYFGEGSWLTVV.

This chain joins TRBV9 and TRBJ2-1, with D maybe TRBD2 (6 bases). Per germline, CDR1 SGDLS and CDR2 YYNGEE. V was cut by 2 bases and J by 8 bases, with 17 bases left in between. The CDR3 runs 15 residues. The CDR3 loop is CASSVGTFWRDEQFF. CDR3 DNA: TGTGCCAGCAGCGTCGGGACTTTCTGGCGGGATGAGCAGTTCTTC. The whole variable domain, filled in from reference TRBV9 and TRBJ2-1, reads DSGVTQTPKHLITATGQRVTLRCSPRSGDLSVYWYQQSLDQGLQFLIQYYNGEERAKGNILERFSAQQFPDLHSELNLSSLELGDSALYFCASSVGTFWRDEQFFGPGTRLTVL.

The chain has TRBV9 and TRBJ1-1, with D unclear. Looked up from germline, CDR1 is SGDLS and CDR2 is YYNGEE. V lost 3 bases, J lost 0 bases, and 12 bases lay in between. The CDR3 covers 15 residues. CDR3 sequence reads: CASSALLQMNTEAFF. CDR3 in DNA: TGTGCCAGCAGCGCCCTCCTTCAGATGAACACTGAAGCTTTCTTT.